The T cell receptor (beta chain) under discussion was sequenced for a study of T cells in Graves' hyperthyroidism and ophthalmopathy. Broader study findings: A model of 13 V-J pairs discriminated ophthalmopathy from stable hyperthyroidism.

Comments on this clonotype: Its antigen is still unknown.

The CDR3 regions of TCR beta were amplified from RNA transcripts. During a first-round RT-PCR of the TCR CDR3, the HTBI primer set was used. TCRdb re-called the multiplex PCR reads with MiXCR, one entry per CDR3 protein. The sample shows about 200,000 distinct CDR3 sequences, approximately 17% of them seen only once. CDR1 SGHKS and CDR2 YYEKEE come from the germline V gene (reference sequence). The CDR3 extends over 15 amino acids. V lost 2 bases, J lost 13 bases, and 10 bases stayed unmatched. Patients aged 18 to 65 had newly diagnosed hyperthyroidism that had lasted under 2 months. This TCR was sampled from a man in his fifties or sixties with Graves' hyperthyroidism. Sequencing was performed on blood. The chain combines TRBV5-5 with TRBJ1-6; 9 positions agree with TRBD1. CDR3 loop: CASSLSQGAIWPLHF. The CDR3 nucleotides read TGTGCCAGCAGCTTATCACAGGGGGCTATATGGCCCCTCCACTTT. The whole variable domain, remainder taken from reference TRBV5-5 and TRBJ1-6, is DAGVTQSPTHLIKTRGQQVTLRCSPISGHKSVSWYQQVLGQGPQFIFQYYEKEERGRGNFPDRFSARQFPNYSSELNVNALLLGDSALYLCASSLSQGAIWPLHFGNGTRLTVT.